This T cell receptor beta chain was identified in a study of glioma-infiltrating T cells. Overall study findings and caveats: Gliomas, especially low-grade, showed above-expected tissue-blood divergence; non-neoplastic patients showed below.

CDR3 length: 15 residues. Trimming cost V 4 bases and J 1 base, with 12 bases left between them. CDR1 and CDR2 from the germline V gene are SEHNR and FQNEAQ (reference sequence). Turning to this clonotype: Its specificity is not known.

Amplification of TCR alpha and beta CDR3 regions from RNA used iRepertoire nested multiplex PCR. One-step reverse transcription and amplification started from approximately 100-400 ng of tissue mRNA or PBMC total RNA. In TCRdb, the multiplex PCR reads were re-called with MiXCR into one record per CDR3 protein. This table holds around 130,000 distinct CDR3 sequences, under 25% found once. Sequencing used glioma tissue, nonneoplastic brain tissue, or PBMCs (not recorded which). This sequence originates from a human donor with low-grade glioma or glioblastoma, undergoing nonglioma brain surgery, or in good health (not recorded which). The chain employs TRBV7-9 and TRBJ2-3; D not certain. This chain's CDR3 is CASSSAASCTDTQYF. The CDR3 DNA is TGTGCCAGCAGCTCCGCCGCCTCCTGCACAGATACGCAGTATTTT.